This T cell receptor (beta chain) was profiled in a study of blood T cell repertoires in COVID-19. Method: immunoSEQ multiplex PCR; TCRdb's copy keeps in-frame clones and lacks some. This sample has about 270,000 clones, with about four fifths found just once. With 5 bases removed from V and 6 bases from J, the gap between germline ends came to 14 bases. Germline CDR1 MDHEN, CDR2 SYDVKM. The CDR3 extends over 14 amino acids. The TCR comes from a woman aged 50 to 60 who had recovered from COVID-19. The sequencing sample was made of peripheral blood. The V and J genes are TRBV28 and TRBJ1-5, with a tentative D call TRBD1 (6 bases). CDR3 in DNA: TGTGCCAGCAGTCCATCGGGACAAAGTCAGCCCCAGCATTTT. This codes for CASSPSGQSQPQHF.